A single sample gave rise to the 28 T cell receptor beta chains below, sequenced in a study of T cells in Graves' hyperthyroidism and ophthalmopathy. The CDR3 regions of TCR beta were amplified from RNA transcripts. The HTBI primer set served for first-round RT-PCR of the TCR CDR3. TCRdb re-derived calls from the multiplex PCR reads in MiXCR, one entry per CDR3 protein. The table records over 650,000 distinct CDR3 sequences, over 40% of them present only once. The sample comprised peripheral blood or thyroid tissue (not recorded which). All receptors come from an adult man with Graves' disease, either hyperthyroidism or ophthalmopathy (not recorded which).

This clonotype turned up a few times. The V call is TRBV20-1, the J call TRBJ2-5, with 8 nucleotides matching TRBD2. Germline V gene lookup returns CDR1 DFQATT and CDR2 SNEGSKA (reference sequence). The CDR3 is 15 residues long. V dropped 5 bases and J dropped 0; count of bases not matched to a gene: 8. The CDR3 region is CSASRGLDDQETQYF. In DNA, the CDR3 is TGCAGTGCTTCCCGGGGACTAGATGACCAAGAGACCCAGTACTTC.

This clonotype has just a few counts. The CDR3 loop is CASSVSQGAGQPQHF. The CDR3 DNA reads TGTGCCAGCAGTGTATCGCAGGGAGCGGGGCAGCCCCAGCATTTT. J is TRBJ1-5 and V is TRBV6-1, with a weak D call TRBD1 (5 bases). The CDR3 has 15 residues. Germline assignment: CDR1 MNHNS and CDR2 SASEGT. Trimming shortened V by 4 bases and J by 7 bases, and 17 bases separated the two germline ends.

This clonotype was detected ten times or more. V and J are TRBV2 and TRBJ2-5; TRBD1 matches at 7 bases. After removal of 6 bases from V and 2 bases from J, the junction contained 6 bases not matched to a gene. The CDR3 runs 14 residues. Germline CDR1 reads SNHLY; CDR2 reads FYNNEI. CDR3 in amino acids: CASRTPRGQETQYF. CDR3 DNA sequence: TGTGCCAGCAGGACCCCCAGGGGGCAAGAGACCCAGTACTTC.

This clonotype was counted ten times or more. The chain is built from TRBV20-1 and TRBJ2-7; TRBD1 matches 11 bases. Trimming at V came to 1 base and at J to 5 bases, leaving 1 base not matched to a gene. CDR1 and CDR2 (germline): DFQATT, SNEGSKA (reference sequence). The length of the CDR3 is 13 residues. CDR3 loop: CSARGTGGNEQYF. The DNA for the CDR3 is TGCAGTGCTAGAGGGACAGGGGGCAACGAGCAGTACTTC.

The table lists this clonotype with a few counts. In DNA, the CDR3 is TGCGCCAGCAGCTCCACAGGGGCTCCGAACACTGAAGCTTTCTTT. Protein product: CASSSTGAPNTEAFF. The rearrangement joins TRBV5-1 to TRBJ1-1, with 7 bases identical to TRBD1. This CDR3 has 15 amino acids. CDR1 SGHRS and CDR2 YFSETQ come from the germline V gene. Trimming cost V 3 bases and J 1 base; bases outside gene matches: 6.

The chain carries TRBV14 and TRBJ1-2; D uncertain. This CDR3 contains 16 residues. Germline loops: CDR1 SGHDN, CDR2 FVKESK. With 1 base removed from V and 0 bases from J, the gap between germline ends came to 12 bases. The CDR3 DNA follows: TGTGCCAGCAGCCAAGGGTTTGGCGACTCTAACTATGGCTACACCTTC. It specifies CASSQGFGDSNYGYTF.

The chain uses TRBV10-3 and TRBJ1-2; TRBD1 is a possible D gene (5 bases). CDR1 is ENHRY and CDR2 is SYGVKD in the germline V gene. Trimming cost V 11 bases and J 0 bases, with 22 bases left between them. The CDR3 length is 16 residues. The chain's CDR3 is CASTDRGAQSNYGYTF. DNA of the CDR3: TGTGCCTCAACGGATAGAGGGGCCCAGTCTAACTATGGCTACACCTTC.

This chain links TRBV29-1 with TRBJ2-2; D is perhaps TRBD2 (6 bases). The CDR3 is 14 amino acids. CDR1 SQVTM and CDR2 ANQGSEA come from the germline V gene. The ends were cut back, 1 base at V and 5 bases at J, with 11 bases in the middle. The CDR3 protein is CSVEGPGRTGELFF. The CDR3 coding sequence is TGCAGCGTTGAAGGGCCAGGGAGGACCGGGGAGCTGTTTTTT.

This clonotype was counted at least ten times. This sequence joins TRBV29-1 and TRBJ1-2; a weak D match, TRBD1 (5 bases). CDR1 and CDR2 (germline): SQVTM, ANQGSEA. This CDR3 spans 13 amino acids. V was clipped by 3 bases and J by 4 bases, with 12 bases between them. The CDR3 is CSVEQARGYGYTF. The CDR3, as DNA: TGCAGCGTTGAGCAGGCGAGGGGCTATGGCTACACCTTC.

This clonotype was seen ten or more times. The chain has TRBV7-3 and TRBJ2-2; D is unclear. Trimming left V 0 bases short and J 1 base short, with 3 bases between. CDR3 size: 14 residues. CDR1 and CDR2 (germline): SGHTA, FQGTGA. The CDR3 coding sequence is TGTGCCAGCAGCTTAACCCTGAACACCGGGGAGCTGTTTTTT. Protein: CASSLTLNTGELFF.

With regard to this clonotype: This may be a read error: a much more frequent sequence differs by one nucleotide. The chain joins TRBV5-1 to TRBJ2-7, with a weak D call TRBD1 (5 bases). V lost 3 bases and J 2 bases, leaving 9 bases between the germline ends. CDR3 length: 13 amino acids. Germline assignment: CDR1 SGHRS and CDR2 YFSETQ. The CDR3 DNA follows: TGCGCCAGCAGCTCACAGGTAGCCTACGAGCAGTACTTC. It specifies CASSSQVAYEQYF.

This clonotype appeared many times. The V gene is TRBV7-2, the J gene TRBJ1-2, with D unclear. CDR3 size: 12 residues. Germline loops: CDR1 SGHTA, CDR2 FQGNSA. The V end lost 4 bases, the J end lost 4 bases, and 7 bases lay between the germline ends. CDR3: CASSSGVYGYTF. CDR3 bases: TGTGCCAGCAGCTCCGGGGTCTATGGCTACACCTTC. Full variable domain (rest looked up from reference TRBV7-2 and TRBJ1-2): GAGVSQSPSNKVTEKGKDVELRCDPISGHTALYWYRQSLGQGLEFLIYFQGNSAPDKSGLPSDRFSAERTGGSVSTLTIQRTQQEDSAVYLCASSSGVYGYTFGSGTRLTVV.

This clonotype was observed a handful of times. This chain joins TRBV6-1 and TRBJ1-1; the D is unclear. CDR1 MNHNS and CDR2 SASEGT come from the germline V gene. Trimming shortened V by 6 bases and J by 7 bases, and 15 bases separated the two germline ends. There are 13 residues in the CDR3. The CDR3 DNA is TGTGCCAGCAGCCCCTCGGACGGCGGTGAAGCTTTCTTT. Its protein is CASSPSDGGEAFF.

This clonotype appeared a single time. The final CDR3 position lacks the conserved phenylalanine or tryptophan, pointing to a likely read error. The limits of the CDR3 on the DNA are not certain, so only TCRdb's listed CDR3 is given. The J gene is TRBJ1-3, the V gene TRBV20-1; TRBD1, the D gene given by the table, was not confirmed from the DNA. Inclusive of both ends, the CDR3 amounts to 8 amino acids. Germline CDR1 reads DFQATT; CDR2 reads SNEGSKA (reference sequence). The CDR3 sequence: CSAGGWEP.

The J gene is TRBJ1-1, the V gene TRBV7-2; D is perhaps TRBD1 (6 bases). This CDR3 is 14 amino acids long. CDR1 is SGHTA and CDR2 is FQGNSA in the germline V gene. V was clipped by 7 bases and J by 7 bases, with 19 bases between them. The CDR3 DNA reads as TGTGCCAGCAAGTACAGGGAATCAAGAAATGAAGCTTTCTTT. It specifies CASKYRESRNEAFF.

This clonotype was seen many times. This chain links TRBV12-3 or TRBV12-4 with TRBJ1-6; 7 nucleotides match TRBD1. Trimming removed 4 bases from V and 10 bases from J; junction bases left unmatched: 10. The CDR3 spans 15 residues. CDR3 in DNA: TGTGCCAGCAGTTACTCAGGGGGGAATGAATCACCCCTCCACTTT. Residues: CASSYSGGNESPLHF.

J is TRBJ1-5 and V is TRBV11-2; TRBD1 matches 7 bases. Per germline, CDR1 SGHAT and CDR2 FQNNGV. This CDR3 is 19 amino acids long. J gave up 0 bases and V 0 bases, and 11 bases lay outside the gene matches. The CDR3 is CASSLEGRQGGYSNQPQHF. The CDR3 region has the DNA TGTGCCAGCAGCTTAGAAGGTCGGCAGGGGGGATATAGCAATCAGCCCCAGCATTTT.

At least ten counts were recorded for this clonotype. The V and J genes are TRBV9 and TRBJ1-6; 7 bases line up with TRBD1. Germline-derived CDR1 and CDR2 are SGDLS and YYNGEE. J was trimmed by 7 bases and V by 3 bases; bases with no gene match: 7. This CDR3 is built from 15 residues. As DNA, the CDR3 is TGTGCCAGCAGCGGAGACAGGGTGGGAAATTCACCCCTCCACTTT. Residues: CASSGDRVGNSPLHF.

This clonotype came up a few times. The chain is built from TRBV7-8 and TRBJ2-7; possibly TRBD1 or TRBD2 for D (5 bases each). CDR3 length: 16 residues. CDR1 SGHVS and CDR2 FQNEAQ come from the germline V gene. V was trimmed by 1 base and J by 5 bases, leaving 18 bases between them. CDR3 residues: CASSLEMERVGHEQYF. CDR3 bases: TGTGCCAGCAGCTTAGAGATGGAGAGGGTGGGGCACGAGCAGTACTTC.

The table lists this clonotype with a count of one. This chain connects TRBV29-1 to TRBJ1-5; D might be TRBD1 (5 bases). The CDR3 is 14 amino acids. The V end was cut by 0 bases, the J end by 0 bases, with 6 bases between. CDR1 and CDR2 from the germline V gene are SQVTM and ANQGSEA. Here the CDR3 DNA reads TGCAGCGTTGAAGATGGGGGTAGCAATCAGCCCCAGCATTTT. Translation gives CSVEDGGSNQPQHF. The variable domain in full, with the rest retrieved from reference TRBV29-1 and TRBJ1-5, is SAVISQKPSRDICQRGTSLTIQCQVDSQVTMMFWYRQQPGQSLTLIATANQGSEATYESGFVIDKFPISRPNLTFSTLTVSNMSPEDSSIYLCSVEDGGSNQPQHFGDGTRLSIL.

V is TRBV24-1 and J is TRBJ2-5, with TRBD1 as a possible D gene (5 bases). Trimming shortened V by 2 bases and J by 5 bases, and 14 bases separated the two germline ends. This CDR3 is 15 amino acids long. Germline values: CDR1 KGHDR, CDR2 SFDVKD. The chain's CDR3 is CATSDSQASVETQYF. The CDR3 DNA reads as TGTGCCACCAGTGATTCACAGGCGTCTGTGGAGACCCAGTACTTC.

As for this clonotype: A much larger clone differs from this one at a single base, so this may be a read error. The conserved phenylalanine or tryptophan normally closing the CDR3 is absent here, so this likely arose from a read error. This chain uses TRBV2 with TRBJ2-7; TRBD1 matches 9 bases. The length of the CDR3 is 15 residues. V lost 2 bases to trimming and J lost 3 bases; unmatched junction nucleotides: 5. Germline CDR1 SNHLY, CDR2 FYNNEI. The CDR3 coding sequence is TGTGCCAGCAGTGAACAAGGACAGGGGAGCTACGAGCAGTACCTC. The encoded protein is CASSEQGQGSYEQYL.

The J gene is TRBJ2-5, the V gene TRBV20-1; TRBD1 aligns across 7 bases. The CDR3 is 13 amino acids. Germline CDR1 reads DFQATT; CDR2 reads SNEGSKA (reference sequence). V dropped 4 bases and J dropped 4; count of bases not matched to a gene: 6. In DNA, the CDR3 is TGCAGTGCTACCGACAGGGACGCAGAGACCCAGTACTTC. Translation gives CSATDRDAETQYF.

Details on this clonotype: Germline is not matched at one junction end, which may reflect a read error. This rearrangement joins TRBV5-3 to TRBJ2-5; TRBD2 agrees at 15 bases. TRBV5-3 is an open reading frame, and its role is uncertain. This CDR3 is built from 18 residues. CDR3 region: CASSLDGTSGGTQETQYF. The DNA of the CDR3 is TGTGCCAGCAGCTTAGACGGGACTAGCGGGGGGACACAAGAGACCCAGTACTTC.

The chain joins TRBV29-1 to TRBJ1-1; no firm D call. CDR1 and CDR2 from the germline V gene are SQVTM and ANQGSEA. Trimming removed 0 bases at V and 11 bases at J, with 13 bases between. This CDR3 is built from 12 residues. The CDR3 DNA reads as TGCAGCGTTGAAGAAGAGTACGGTAGGGCTTTCTTT. This codes for CSVEEEYGRAFF.

With regard to this clonotype: One end of the junction fails to match germline, which may point to a read error. CDR3: CASSEPYSDEQSF. CDR3 sequence (DNA): TGTGCCAGCAGTGAACCCTACTCGGATGAGCAGTCCTTC. The chain joins TRBV2 to TRBJ2-1; D not resolved. Germline V gene data show CDR1 as SNHLY and CDR2 as FYNNEI. The length of the CDR3 is 13 residues.

This chain links TRBV7-9 with TRBJ1-3; the D is unclear. Germline V gives CDR1 SEHNR, CDR2 FQNEAQ (reference sequence). The V end lost 2 bases, the J end lost 0 bases, and 8 bases lay between the germline ends. The CDR3 contains 15 residues. In DNA form, the CDR3 reads TGTGCCAGCAGCTTACCGGGTCCCTCTGGAAACACCATATATTTT. This codes for CASSLPGPSGNTIYF. Supplemented by reference TRBV7-9 and TRBJ1-3, the full variable domain reads DTGVSQNPRHKITKRGQNVTFRCDPISEHNRLYWYRQTLGQGPEFLTYFQNEAQLEKSRLLSDRFSAERPKGSFSTLEIQRTEQGDSAMYLCASSLPGPSGNTIYFGEGSWLTVV.

The genes are TRBV19 and TRBJ1-5; D remains ambiguous. The germline V gene encodes CDR1 LNHDA and CDR2 SQIVND (reference sequence). This CDR3 region has 15 residues. Between the trimmed V and J ends, which lost 1 base and 0 bases, there was a span of 7 bases. The CDR3 nucleotides read TGTGCCAGTAGTATAGGCAGACATAGCAATCAGCCCCAGCATTTT. Translation gives CASSIGRHSNQPQHF.